These T cell receptor beta chains were read from a single sample in a study of regulatory T cells in long-lasting Graves disease. TCRdb used MiXCR to reprocess the multiplex PCR reads, holding one entry per CDR3 protein. The table has 300,000 to 500,000 distinct CDR3 sequences, around 20% seen once. The specimen was peripheral blood mononuclear cells (PBMCs), collected when the disease was refractory, from a patient treated with antithyroid drugs. The source is a female donor with Graves disease. CDR3s include the opening cysteine and the closing phenylalanine or tryptophan. Not all rows give a size; the values are once, few, many and, for expanded clones, a class.

J gene | clone size | CDR3 length | V gene | CDR3 protein
TRBJ2-7 | many | 15 | TRBV28 | CASSLLPNPSYEQYF
TRBJ1-1 | - | 13 | TRBV14 | CASSQDYLPAAFF
TRBJ2-2 | few | 13 | TRBV2 | CASRGGHTGELFF
TRBJ1-1 | many | 15 | TRBV11-1 | CASSLAQGRNTEAFF
TRBJ1-4 | many | 15 | TRBV6-1 | CASSEALGFIEKLFF
TRBJ2-6 | few | 19 | TRBV7-3 | CASSLKAGGPGSGANVLTF
TRBJ1-1 | - | 24 | TRBV6-1 | CASTNQTSMYLCASSTTGQTEAFF
TRBJ2-5 | many | 17 | TRBV20-1 | CSAPSDGTSGPQETQYF
TRBJ2-7 | - | 13 | TRBV20-1 | CSARPQGTYEQYF
TRBJ1-6 | many | 13 | TRBV20-1 | CSAIQRGNSPLHF
TRBJ2-2 | - | 16 | TRBV12-3/TRBV12-4 | CASSAQGTMNTGELFF
TRBJ1-5 | - | 15 | TRBV6-1 | CASSRDRTSNQPQHF
TRBJ1-2 | many | 12 | TRBV10-3 | CAITRGEGGYTF
TRBJ2-7 | many | 14 | TRBV28 | CASSSHDRGLEQYF
TRBJ2-5 | many | 13 | TRBV7-9 | CASSRASQETQYF
TRBJ1-2 | - | 14 | TRBV11-2 | CASSSTRHRGGYTF
TRBJ2-7 | many | 13 | TRBV28 | CASSFQFLYEQYF
TRBJ1-1 | many | 13 | TRBV6-1 | CASGTPRTASAFF
TRBJ2-7 | many | 11 | TRBV2 | CASRTGDEQYF
TRBJ1-5 | many | 14 | TRBV5-1 | CASSFQGGDQPQHF
TRBJ1-2 | - | 13 | TRBV24-1 | CATSDRTGDGYTF
TRBJ2-6 | many | 15 | TRBV30 | CAWTVESTGANVLTF
TRBJ2-7 | few | 16 | TRBV19 | CASSPSKGTGGYEQYF
TRBJ2-5 | few | 15 | TRBV19 | CASSMLGYPQETQYF
TRBJ1-2 | many | 15 | TRBV11-2 | CASSPGDRERGGYTF
TRBJ1-5 | - | 17 | TRBV18 | CASSPGQGPMKNQPQHF
TRBJ2-7 | - | 14 | TRBV19 | CASSIAGGPNEQYF
TRBJ2-3 | - | 15 | TRBV4-1 | CASSQDGLVVDTQYF
TRBJ1-5 | - | 14 | TRBV19 | CASSNRDNNQPQHF
TRBJ2-7 | few | 17 | TRBV4-3 | CASSQDLGTGDNSEQYF
TRBJ2-7 | many | 14 | TRBV7-9 | CASSLQQGHYEQYF
TRBJ2-2 | - | 16 | TRBV11-2 | CASSLDSGTLTGELFF
TRBJ1-5 | few | 16 | TRBV6-1 | CASSPILDFSNQPQHF
TRBJ2-7 | few | 16 | TRBV7-9 | CASSLEPGQGGYEQYF
TRBJ1-1 | many | 13 | TRBV27 | CASSFFGNTEAFF